These 10 T cell receptor beta chains came from one sample sequenced in a study of beta chain features in type 1 diabetes. Their antigens remain unidentified. Reverse transcription of all isolated RNA meant that expressed TCRB transcripts were sequenced. Produced via immunoSEQ multiplex PCR; TCRdb's table is partial and in-frame only. Of tens of thousands of clones in the sample, almost 50% were seen once. Findings and caveats of the study: Shortening of TCRB CDR3s, moderate but significant, appeared in all four CD4+ subsets of Type 1 diabetes patients.

The sequencing input was stem cell memory CD4+ T cells from blood. The origin of the receptors is a man aged 25 to 40 with type 1 diabetes.

The table lists this clone with a few counts. The chain has TRBV2 and TRBJ2-3, with D tentatively TRBD1 (6 bases). Germline CDR1 and CDR2: SNHLY and FYNNEI. The CDR3 sequence is 14 residues long. Deletions cut 6 bases from V and 1 base from J, with 11 bases between. The CDR3 DNA reads as TGTGCCAGCAGCGGACCAGGGGGCACAGATACGCAGTATTTT. Translation: CASSGPGGTDTQYF.

There are a few counts of this clone. This chain links TRBV7-9 with TRBJ1-1, with D hard to call. CDR3 length: 15 amino acids. V lost 1 base, J lost 5 bases, and 14 bases lay in between. Germline V CDR1 and CDR2: SEHNR, FQNEAQ (reference sequence). The CDR3 here is CASSLGSWAVTEAFF. The DNA of the CDR3 is TGTGCCAGCAGCTTAGGTAGTTGGGCAGTGACTGAAGCTTTCTTT. Full variable domain (outside the CDR3, taken from reference TRBV7-9 and TRBJ1-1): DTGVSQNPRHKITKRGQNVTFRCDPISEHNRLYWYRQTLGQGPEFLTYFQNEAQLEKSRLLSDRFSAERPKGSFSTLEIQRTEQGDSAMYLCASSLGSWAVTEAFFGQGTRLTVV.

The sample holds one count of this clone. The V gene is TRBV18, the J gene TRBJ2-7, with D perhaps matching TRBD1 (6 bases). CDR1 and CDR2 from the germline V gene are KGHSH and LQKENI. V lost 6 bases and J 6 bases, leaving 15 bases between the germline ends. The CDR3 is 13 amino acids. The chain's CDR3 is CASSMDSLGEQYF. In DNA, the CDR3 is TGTGCCAGCTCCATGGACAGTTTAGGCGAGCAGTACTTC.

The V call is TRBV11-3, the J call TRBJ2-3; TRBD2 matches at 10 bases. The germline V gene encodes CDR1 SGHNT and CDR2 YENEEA. This CDR3 comprises 17 residues. J gave up 1 base and V 5 bases, and 9 bases lay outside the gene matches. The DNA of the CDR3 is TGTGCCAGCAGCGAACCCAGCGGGGGGGCGGGCACAGATACGCAGTATTTT. Translating gives CASSEPSGGAGTDTQYF.

This clone was seen a few times. This sequence joins TRBV2 and TRBJ2-7; 10 bases are a match to TRBD2. The CDR3 is 18 amino acids. Germline V gene data show CDR1 as SNHLY and CDR2 as FYNNEI. Trimming removed 7 bases from V and 3 bases from J; junction bases left unmatched: 18. In DNA form, the CDR3 reads TGTGCCAGCAAGACCGGCAGCGGGAGGGCCCAAAAAGACTACGAGCAGTACTTC. Its translation is CASKTGSGRAQKDYEQYF. Complete variable domain (other parts from reference TRBV2 and TRBJ2-7): EPEVTQTPSHQVTQMGQEVILRCVPISNHLYFYWYRQILGQKVEFLVSFYNNEISEKSEIFDDQFSVERPDGSNFTLKIRSTKLEDSAMYFCASKTGSGRAQKDYEQYFGPGTRLTVT.

The V gene is TRBV27, the J gene TRBJ1-5; perhaps TRBD1 as D (5 bases). The germline gives CDR1 MNHEY, CDR2 SMNVEV (reference sequence). With 2 bases removed from V and 0 bases from J, the gap between germline ends came to 8 bases. CDR3 size: 15 residues. This CDR3 is CASSLRGGSNQPQHF. CDR3 nucleotide sequence: TGTGCCAGCAGTTTAAGGGGCGGTAGCAATCAGCCCCAGCATTTT.

The V call is TRBV4-1, the J call TRBJ1-2; maybe TRBD1 (6 bases). The CDR3 is 15 residues long. Germline V gene lookup returns CDR1 MGHRA and CDR2 YSYEKL. Trimming pared 1 base from V and 4 bases from J, leaving 13 bases between. For the CDR3, the DNA is TGCGCCAGCAGCCAAGGGGGGGGGCTTACCTATGGCTACACCTTC. Amino acids: CASSQGGGLTYGYTF.

This chain connects TRBV7-6 to TRBJ2-1; TRBD2 agrees at 11 bases. This CDR3 has 15 residues. V gave up 8 bases and J gave up 8 bases; unmatched junction bases: 11. Germline V gene lookup returns CDR1 SGHVS and CDR2 FNYEAQ. CDR3 region: CASGAGTSGPYEQFF. The DNA of the CDR3 is TGTGCCAGCGGTGCCGGGACTAGCGGTCCCTATGAGCAGTTCTTC.

The chain recombines TRBV2 with TRBJ1-1, with 7 positions matching TRBD1. Germline-derived CDR1 and CDR2 are SNHLY and FYNNEI. V shed 6 bases and J 5 bases; nucleotides not matched to a gene: 12. The CDR3 is made up of 15 amino acids. The CDR3 loop is CASSESGGGRTEAFF. In DNA form, the CDR3 reads TGTGCCAGCAGCGAGTCGGGAGGGGGCCGGACTGAAGCTTTCTTT.

V usage is TRBV13 and J usage is TRBJ2-5; D is possibly TRBD1 (7 bases). The ends were cut back, 2 bases at V and 6 bases at J, with 16 bases in the middle. Germline V gives CDR1 PRHDT, CDR2 FYEKMQ (reference sequence). The CDR3 runs to 15 residues. The CDR3 sequence: CASSLSRQGGQTQYF. In DNA, the CDR3 is TGTGCCAGCAGCTTAAGCAGACAGGGAGGACAGACCCAGTACTTC.